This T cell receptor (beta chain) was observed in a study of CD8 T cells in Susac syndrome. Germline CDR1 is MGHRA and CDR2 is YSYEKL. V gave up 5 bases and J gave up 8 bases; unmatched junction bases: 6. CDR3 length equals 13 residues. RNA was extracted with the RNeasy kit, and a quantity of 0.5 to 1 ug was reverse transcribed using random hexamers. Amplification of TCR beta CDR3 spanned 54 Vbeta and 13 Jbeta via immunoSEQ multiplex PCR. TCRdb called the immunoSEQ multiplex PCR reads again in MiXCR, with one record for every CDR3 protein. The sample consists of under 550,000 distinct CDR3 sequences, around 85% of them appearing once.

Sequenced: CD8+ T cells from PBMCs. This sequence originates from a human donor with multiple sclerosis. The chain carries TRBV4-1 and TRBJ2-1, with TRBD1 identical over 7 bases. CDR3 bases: TGCGCCAGCAGCTCGACAGGGACCCATGAGCAGTTCTTC. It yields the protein CASSSTGTHEQFF.